These 14 T cell receptor beta chains were all obtained from the same sample, sequenced in a study of OX40 agonist ivuxolimab in advanced cancers. Sequencing used immunoSEQ multiplex PCR; TCRdb keeps in-frame clones, though not all of them. This table has around 80,000 clones, more than 90% appearing once. The sample here was CD4+ or CD8+ T cells sorted from blood, taken in a trial of the OX40 agonist ivuxolimab. The source of these receptors is an adult with an advanced solid tumor such as melanoma, head and neck, liver or kidney cancer.

This clone was counted once. The V gene is TRBV5-6, the J gene TRBJ1-2; D unresolved. CDR3 size: 14 residues. The V and J ends lost 4 bases and 0 bases respectively, with 10 bases between them. CDR1 and CDR2 (germline): SGHDT, YYEEEE. The CDR3: CASSNKATNYGYTF. The CDR3 DNA reads TGTGCCAGCAGCAACAAGGCGACTAACTATGGCTACACCTTC.

DNA for the CDR3: TGTGCCAGCAGTTCGGGAACTAATGAAAAACTGTTTTTT. It is translated as CASSSGTNEKLFF. The chain has TRBV5-4 and TRBJ1-4; D gene ambiguous. Looked up from germline, CDR1 is SGHNT and CDR2 is YYREEE (reference sequence). Trimming stripped 5 bases from V and 1 base from J, with 6 bases between. This CDR3 comprises 13 residues.

The chain carries TRBV7-3 and TRBJ2-2; D is perhaps TRBD2 (6 bases). Germline CDR1 and CDR2: SGHTA and FQGTGA. The CDR3 sequence is 14 residues long. V lost 3 bases to trimming and J lost 6 bases, with 11 bases between them. The CDR3 DNA follows: TGTGCCAGCAGCTTGGACGGGGACTCCGGGGAGCTGTTTTTT. Translated, it gives CASSLDGDSGELFF.

The chain couples TRBV16 to TRBJ1-1, with unresolved D. Trimming shortened V by 0 bases and J by 0 bases, and 8 bases separated the two germline ends. The CDR3 totals 15 residues. Per germline, CDR1 KGHSY and CDR2 FQNENV. CDR3: CASSQSPRVNTEAFF. The CDR3 coding sequence is TGTGCCAGCAGCCAATCTCCGAGGGTGAACACTGAAGCTTTCTTT.

The chain recombines TRBV6-6 with TRBJ1-1; no definite D call. From germline, CDR1 is MNHNY and CDR2 SVGAGI (reference sequence). V was trimmed by 3 bases and J by 3 bases, leaving 2 bases between them. This CDR3 region has 11 residues. The chain's CDR3 is CASSYDTEAFF. Written as DNA, the CDR3 is TGTGCCAGCAGTTATGACACTGAAGCTTTCTTT.

The rearrangement uses TRBV4-2 and TRBJ2-1, with TRBD2 matching over 11 bases. Trimming removed 0 bases from V and 6 bases from J; junction bases left unmatched: 4. Germline assignment: CDR1 LGHNA and CDR2 YNFKEQ. CDR3 length: 16 amino acids. The CDR3 loop is CASSQELAGGGNEQFF. CDR3 in DNA: TGTGCCAGCAGCCAAGAGCTAGCGGGGGGAGGCAATGAGCAGTTCTTC.

This clone was seen a single time. The rearrangement links TRBV6-1 to TRBJ2-5; D remains ambiguous. TRBJ2-7 matches the DNA end more closely, so the J call is doubtful. Looked up from germline, CDR1 is MNHNS and CDR2 is SASEGT. CDR3 length: 13 residues. CDR3 nucleotides: TGTGCCAGCAGCCCTCCACCTTGGTACGAGCAGTACTTC. Its protein is CASSPPPWYEQYF.

J is TRBJ2-2 and V is TRBV10-3; 11 bases line up with TRBD2. The V gene's germline CDR1 is ENHRY and CDR2 SYGVKD. This CDR3 has 16 amino acids. The V gene end was trimmed by 8 bases and the J gene end by 6 bases; junction bases not matched to a gene: 11. For the CDR3, the DNA is TGTGCCATCTCTCCCGGGACTAGCGGAGGGTCCGGGGAGCTGTTTTTT. The encoded protein is CAISPGTSGGSGELFF.

The J gene is TRBJ1-1, the V gene TRBV6-1; D remains unclear. This CDR3 is 11 amino acids long. CDR1 is MNHNS and CDR2 is SASEGT in the germline V gene. The V gene lost 5 bases and the J gene lost 10 bases, with 11 bases spanning the gap. CDR3 DNA: TGTGCCAGCAGTAAGGAAGGTAGAGCTTTCTTT. As protein: CASSKEGRAFF.

The chain is built from TRBV2 and TRBJ2-2; 8 bases match TRBD1. The germline V gene has CDR1 SNHLY and CDR2 FYNNEI. This CDR3 region has 15 residues. The trim removed 6 bases at V and 5 bases at J, leaving 8 bases unmatched. CDR3 in amino acids: CASRGQVLATGELFF. CDR3 in DNA: TGTGCCAGCAGGGGACAGGTCCTGGCGACCGGGGAGCTGTTTTTT.

The chain combines TRBV19 with TRBJ2-4; 14 bases line up with TRBD2. The CDR3 has 19 residues. From germline, CDR1 is LNHDA and CDR2 SQIVND (reference sequence). The V and J ends lost 5 bases and 2 bases, in that order; junction bases with no gene match: 11. The CDR3 is CASSPRLAGGTGTKNIQYF. The CDR3 bases are TGTGCCAGTAGTCCACGACTAGCGGGGGGGACGGGGACCAAAAACATTCAGTACTTC.

V is TRBV5-4 and J is TRBJ1-1; D is unclear. The CDR3 consists of 14 residues. The V gene's germline CDR1 is SGHNT and CDR2 YYREEE (reference sequence). The V end lost 4 bases, the J end lost 0 bases, and 10 bases lay between the germline ends. CDR3 loop: CASSLKGVNTEAFF. The CDR3, as DNA: TGTGCCAGCAGCCTCAAGGGAGTGAACACTGAAGCTTTCTTT.

The J gene is TRBJ2-7, the V gene TRBV6-5; 8 bases are a match to TRBD1. V dropped 5 bases and J dropped 5; count of bases not matched to a gene: 5. Looked up from germline, CDR1 is MNHEY and CDR2 is SVGAGI. This CDR3 contains 13 residues. The CDR3 bases are TGTGCCAGCAGTCACGACAGGGGCCACGAGCAGTACTTC. It encodes CASSHDRGHEQYF.

The chain joins TRBV19 to TRBJ1-2; no clear D. Per the germline V gene, CDR1 is LNHDA and CDR2 is SQIVND (reference sequence). CDR3 length: 14 amino acids. Trimming left V 6 bases short and J 6 bases short, with 17 bases between. CDR3 region: CASRVVGSRHGYTF. The CDR3 DNA reads TGTGCCAGTAGAGTCGTGGGCTCTCGTCATGGCTACACCTTC.